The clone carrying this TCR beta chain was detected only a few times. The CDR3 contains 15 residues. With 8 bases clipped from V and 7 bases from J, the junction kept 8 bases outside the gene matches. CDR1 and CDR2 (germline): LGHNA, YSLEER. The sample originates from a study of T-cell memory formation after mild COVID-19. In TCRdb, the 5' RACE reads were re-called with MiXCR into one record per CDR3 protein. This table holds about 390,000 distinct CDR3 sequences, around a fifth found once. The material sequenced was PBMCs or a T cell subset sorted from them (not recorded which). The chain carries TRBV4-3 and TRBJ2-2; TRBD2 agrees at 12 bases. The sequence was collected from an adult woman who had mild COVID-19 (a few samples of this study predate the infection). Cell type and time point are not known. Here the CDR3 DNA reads TGCGCCAGCGCGAGAACTAGCGGGAGGATCGGGGAGCTGTTTTTT. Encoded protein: CASARTSGRIGELFF.